The clone carrying this T cell receptor beta chain was observed once. This entry is derived from a study of Ad26.COV2.S vaccination and SARS-CoV-2 variants. The germline CDR1 and CDR2 sequences are MGHRA and YSYEKL. The CDR3 is 19 amino acids. V lost 3 bases, J lost 8 bases, and 20 bases stayed unmatched. Treatment defined: approximately 18 received Ad26.COV2.S at low or high dose, single or two shots; roughly five received placebo; per-sample allocation not given. Sampling was performed 63 days after the first vaccine or placebo injection. Sequenced by immunoSEQ multiplex PCR; TCRdb stores in-frame clones only, minus some. The sample lists some 400,000 clones, 89% occurring once.

The material was peripheral blood, obtained in a trial of Ad26.COV2.S vaccine versus placebo. The chain is built from TRBV4-1 and TRBJ2-2, with 8 bases that match TRBD2. The sequence came from a person between 18 and 60 years old who received the Ad26.COV2.S COVID-19 vaccine or a placebo. The CDR3 reads CASSQEPLFTGGEEGELFF. For the CDR3, the DNA is TGCGCCAGCAGCCAGGAGCCCCTCTTTACGGGAGGGGAAGAAGGGGAGCTGTTTTTT.